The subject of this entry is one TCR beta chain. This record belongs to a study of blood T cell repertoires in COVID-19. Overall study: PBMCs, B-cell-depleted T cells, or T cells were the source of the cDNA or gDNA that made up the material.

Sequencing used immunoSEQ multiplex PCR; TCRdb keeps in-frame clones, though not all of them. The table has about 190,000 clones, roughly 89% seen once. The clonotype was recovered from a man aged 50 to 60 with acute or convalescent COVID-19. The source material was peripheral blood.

The DNA of the CDR3 is TGTGCCACCTTAGGAGAGTCCTACAATGAGCAGTTCTTC. Protein: CATLGESYNEQFF. The chain couples TRBV6-5 to TRBJ2-1; no firm D call. V was cut by 10 bases and J by 1 base, with 11 bases left in between. The CDR3 has 13 residues. Germline V gene data show CDR1 as MNHEY and CDR2 as SVGAGI.